The TCR beta chain described here comes from a study of patients and donors after allogeneic stem cell transplantation. A single count supports this clonotype. One entry per CDR3 protein results from TCRdb running MiXCR on the RT-PCR reads. The sample contains over 150,000 distinct CDR3 sequences, approximately 41% of which appear only once. Germline V gene data show CDR1 as MNHNY and CDR2 as SVGAGI (reference sequence). The ends were cut back, 5 bases at V and 5 bases at J, with 8 bases in the middle. The CDR3 sequence is 12 residues long. This TCR derives from a human donor who was either an allogeneic HSCT recipient or a stem cell or donor lymphocyte infusion donor (not recorded which). It is not recorded whose cells these are; they may come from a transplant donor. This chain links TRBV6-6 with TRBJ2-3, with D possibly being TRBD2 (5 bases). Sequenced sample: blood, either unsorted or a sorted T cell fraction (not recorded which). DNA for the CDR3: TGTGCCAGCAGTCCGGGAAAAGATACGCAGTATTTT. Translating it yields CASSPGKDTQYF.